Listed below are T cell receptor beta chains from one sample, sequenced in a study of cytomegalovirus exposure and HLA in healthy donors. Measured with immunoSEQ multiplex PCR; TCRdb has only the in-frame clones, and not every one. The data contain approximately 88,000 clones, over 60% of them seen just once; the ten biggest clones take up 3.7%. Sequenced sample: PBMCs. These receptor sequences come from a man aged 30 to 39 in good health and CMV-seronegative. Both conserved end residues are part of each CDR3. D genes are given only for firm matches. Size values are once, few and many counts, or a class for expanded clones, and some rows have none.

TRBJ1-5	TRBV30	NA	NA	CAWSVTASEPQHF	TGTGCCTGGAGTGTAACAGCCTCGGAGCCCCAGCATTTT
TRBJ1-2	TRBV6-5	NA	TRBD1	CASSSRTGSLGYTF	TGTGCCAGCAGTTCCAGGACAGGGTCCCTCGGCTACACCTTC
TRBJ1-3	TRBV4-2	few	NA	CASSQFSHEGSGNTIYF	TGTGCCAGCAGCCAATTTTCCCATGAGGGTTCTGGAAACACCATATATTTT
TRBJ2-2	TRBV11-2	few	NA	CASSLVTAGELFF	TGTGCCAGCAGCTTAGTTACAGCCGGGGAGCTGTTTTTT
TRBJ2-3	TRBV5-6	NA	NA	CASKGLPGDTQYF	TGTGCCAGCAAAGGTCTTCCAGGGGATACGCAGTATTTT
TRBJ1-2	TRBV7-9	NA	NA	CASSPSPVSYGYTF	TGTGCCAGCAGCCCGAGTCCGGTATCCTATGGCTACACCTTC
TRBJ2-1	TRBV25-1	NA	NA	CASSEWRTEYNEQFF	TGTGCCAGCAGTGAATGGAGGACTGAATACAATGAGCAGTTCTTC
TRBJ1-5	TRBV29-1	NA	TRBD1	CSPTPGQGASNQPQHF	TGCAGCCCCACTCCCGGACAGGGAGCTAGCAATCAGCCCCAGCATTTT
TRBJ1-4	TRBV6-1	NA	NA	CASSELVGMREKLFF	TGTGCCAGCAGTGAACTTGTGGGTATGAGGGAAAAACTGTTTTTT
TRBJ1-2	TRBV18	NA	TRBD1	CASSLRTGSNYGYTF	TGTGCCAGCTCACTTCGGACAGGGTCTAACTATGGCTACACCTTC
TRBJ2-3	TRBV4-1	NA	TRBD1	CASSHPLGVQDRGRQDTQYF	TGCGCCAGCAGCCACCCCCTCGGAGTTCAGGACAGGGGGCGTCAAGATACGCAGTATTTT
TRBJ2-1	TRBV27	NA	TRBD2	CASSFDGRTGFSSYNEQFF	TGTGCCAGCAGTTTTGACGGGAGGACCGGGTTTAGCTCCTACAATGAGCAGTTCTTC
TRBJ2-2	TRBV7-9	few	TRBD1	CASSEGAGNTGELFF	TGTGCCAGCAGCGAGGGGGCAGGGAACACCGGGGAGCTGTTTTTT